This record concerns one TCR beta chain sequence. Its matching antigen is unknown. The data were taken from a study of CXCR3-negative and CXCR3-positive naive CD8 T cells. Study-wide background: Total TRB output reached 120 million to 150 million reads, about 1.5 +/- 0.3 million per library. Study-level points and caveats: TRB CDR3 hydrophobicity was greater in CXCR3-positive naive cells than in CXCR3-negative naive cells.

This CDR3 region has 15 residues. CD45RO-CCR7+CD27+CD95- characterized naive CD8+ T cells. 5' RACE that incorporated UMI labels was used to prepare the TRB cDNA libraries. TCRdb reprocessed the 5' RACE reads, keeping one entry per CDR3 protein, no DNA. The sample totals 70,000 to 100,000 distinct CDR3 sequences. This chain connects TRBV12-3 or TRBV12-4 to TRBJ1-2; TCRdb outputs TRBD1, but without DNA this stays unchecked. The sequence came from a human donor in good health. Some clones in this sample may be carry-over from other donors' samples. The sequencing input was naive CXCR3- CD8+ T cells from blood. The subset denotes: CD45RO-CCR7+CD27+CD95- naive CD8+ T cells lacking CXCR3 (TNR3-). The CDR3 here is CASSASTGTFYGYTF.